The present TCR beta chain was sequenced within a study of T cell repertoires in cytomegalovirus infection. The overall study: Epitope selection comprised recently identified HLA-C-restricted CMV epitopes and well-studied HLA-B-restricted CMV epitopes. CMV infection and matching HLA type were both indicated by public TCR beta signatures.

Study-wide findings and caveats: In two of eight donors, the top clonotype was HLA-C-restricted CMV-specific.

TCRdb re-analysed the reads in MiXCR, keeping a single row per CDR3 protein. This sample yields about 920,000 distinct CDR3 sequences, of which less than 35% are seen a single time; roughly an eighth belongs to the top ten. This clonotype was counted only a few times. Its antigen is unknown. This CDR3 contains 16 residues. V was pared by 1 base and J by 7 bases, with 7 bases of the junction left unmatched. CDR1 is SEHNR and CDR2 is FQNEAQ in the germline V gene (reference sequence). The TCR was taken from a human donor in good health (CMV status not recorded). Some clones in this sample may be carry-over from other donors' samples. The genes are TRBV7-9 and TRBJ2-7; 13 nucleotides align to TRBD2. This specimen consisted of cultured CD8+ T cells from PBMCs, obtained from culture after CMV antigen stimulation. The CDR3 DNA reads TGTGCCAGCAGCTTAGGGACTAGCGGGGGTGCTTGGGAGCAGTACTTC. Residues: CASSLGTSGGAWEQYF.